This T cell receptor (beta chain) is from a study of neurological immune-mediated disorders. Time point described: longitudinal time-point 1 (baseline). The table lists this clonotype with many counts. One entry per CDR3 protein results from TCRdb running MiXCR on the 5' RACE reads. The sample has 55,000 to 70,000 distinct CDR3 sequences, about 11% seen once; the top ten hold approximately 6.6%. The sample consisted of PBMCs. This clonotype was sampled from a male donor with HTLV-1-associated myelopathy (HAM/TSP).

The CDR3 DNA sequence: TGTGCCAGCAGGGAGACAGTGAATTCACCCCTCCACTTT. As protein: CASRETVNSPLHF. This chain joins TRBV9 and TRBJ1-6, with D possibly being TRBD1 (5 bases). This CDR3 has 13 residues. Germline assignment: CDR1 SGDLS and CDR2 YYNGEE. V was pared by 5 bases and J by 7 bases, with 10 bases between.